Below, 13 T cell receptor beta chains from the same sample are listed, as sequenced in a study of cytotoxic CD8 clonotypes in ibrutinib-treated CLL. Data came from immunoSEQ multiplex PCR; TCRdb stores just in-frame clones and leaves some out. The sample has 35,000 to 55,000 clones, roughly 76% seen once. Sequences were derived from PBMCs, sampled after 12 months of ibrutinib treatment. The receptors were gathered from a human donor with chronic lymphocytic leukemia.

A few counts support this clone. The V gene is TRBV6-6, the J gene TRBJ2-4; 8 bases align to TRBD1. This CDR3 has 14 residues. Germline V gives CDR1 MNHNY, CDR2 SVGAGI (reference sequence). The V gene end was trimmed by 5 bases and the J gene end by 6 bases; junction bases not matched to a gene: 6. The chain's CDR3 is CASSTQGAGNIQYF. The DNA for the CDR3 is TGTGCCAGCAGTACCCAGGGGGCTGGAAACATTCAGTACTTC.

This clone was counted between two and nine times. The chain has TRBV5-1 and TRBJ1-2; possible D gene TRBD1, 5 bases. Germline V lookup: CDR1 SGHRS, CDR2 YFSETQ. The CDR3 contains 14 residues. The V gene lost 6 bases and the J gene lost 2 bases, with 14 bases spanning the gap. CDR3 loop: CASTPDTFNYGYTF. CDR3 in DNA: TGCGCCAGCACCCCGGACACCTTCAACTATGGCTACACCTTC.

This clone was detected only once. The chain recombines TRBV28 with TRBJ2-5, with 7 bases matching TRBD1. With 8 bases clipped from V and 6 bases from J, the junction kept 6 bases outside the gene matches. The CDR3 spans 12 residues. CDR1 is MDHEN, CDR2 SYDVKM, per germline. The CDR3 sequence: CASLGGRKTQYF. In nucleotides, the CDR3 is TGTGCCAGCCTAGGGGGCCGGAAGACCCAGTACTTC.

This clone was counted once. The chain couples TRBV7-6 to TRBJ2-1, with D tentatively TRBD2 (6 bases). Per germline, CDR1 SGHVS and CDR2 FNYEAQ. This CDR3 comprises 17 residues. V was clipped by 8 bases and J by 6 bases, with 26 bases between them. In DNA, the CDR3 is TGTGCCAGCCACGAAGGCCAAGCGGGTTTCCCCCCCAATGAGCAGTTCTTC. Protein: CASHEGQAGFPPNEQFF.

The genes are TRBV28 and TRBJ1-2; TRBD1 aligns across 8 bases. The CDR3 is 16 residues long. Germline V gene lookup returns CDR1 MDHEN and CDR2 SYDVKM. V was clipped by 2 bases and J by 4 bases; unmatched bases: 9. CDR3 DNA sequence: TGTGCCAGCAGTTTAGTGCCCCCAGGGGGCTTCTATGGCTACACCTTC. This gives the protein CASSLVPPGGFYGYTF.

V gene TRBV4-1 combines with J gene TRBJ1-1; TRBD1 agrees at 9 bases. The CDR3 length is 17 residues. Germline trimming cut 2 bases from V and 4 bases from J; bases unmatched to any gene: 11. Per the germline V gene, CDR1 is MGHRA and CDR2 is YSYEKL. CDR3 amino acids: CASSQSPGTGLPTEAFF. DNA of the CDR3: TGCGCCAGCAGCCAATCACCCGGGACAGGGTTACCCACTGAAGCTTTCTTT.

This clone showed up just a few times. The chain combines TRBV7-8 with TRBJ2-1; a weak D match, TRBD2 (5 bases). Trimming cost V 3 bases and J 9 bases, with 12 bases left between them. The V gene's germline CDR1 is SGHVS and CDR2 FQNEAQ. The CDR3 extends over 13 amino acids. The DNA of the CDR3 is TGTGCCAGCAGCTTTGCCGGGGTGGGTGAGCAGTTCTTC. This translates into CASSFAGVGEQFF.

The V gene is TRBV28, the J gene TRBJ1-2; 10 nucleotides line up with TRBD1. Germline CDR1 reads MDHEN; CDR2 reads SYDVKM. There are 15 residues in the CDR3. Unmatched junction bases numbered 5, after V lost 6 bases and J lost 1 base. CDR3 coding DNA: TGTGCCAGCAGCACCGGGACAGGGGTTAACTATGGCTACACCTTC. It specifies CASSTGTGVNYGYTF.

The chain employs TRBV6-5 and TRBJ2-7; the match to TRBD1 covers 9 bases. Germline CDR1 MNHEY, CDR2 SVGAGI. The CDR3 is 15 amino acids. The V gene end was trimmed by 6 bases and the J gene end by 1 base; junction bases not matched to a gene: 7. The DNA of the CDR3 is TGTGCCAGCAGGGGTGGGGGACAGGGATCCTACGAGCAGTACTTC. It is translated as CASRGGGQGSYEQYF.

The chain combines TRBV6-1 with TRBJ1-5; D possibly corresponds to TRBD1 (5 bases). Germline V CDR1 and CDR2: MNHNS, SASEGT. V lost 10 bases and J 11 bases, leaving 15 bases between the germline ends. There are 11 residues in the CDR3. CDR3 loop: CATTGVWSQHF. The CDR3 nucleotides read TGTGCCACCACGGGGGTGTGGTCCCAGCATTTT.

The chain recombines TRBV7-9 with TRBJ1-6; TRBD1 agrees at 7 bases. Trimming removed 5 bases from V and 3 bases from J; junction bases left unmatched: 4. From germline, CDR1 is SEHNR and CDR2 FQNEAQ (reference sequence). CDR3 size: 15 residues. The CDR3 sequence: CASSTGQNYNSPLHF. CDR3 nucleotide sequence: TGTGCCAGCAGCACGGGACAGAACTATAATTCACCCCTCCACTTT.

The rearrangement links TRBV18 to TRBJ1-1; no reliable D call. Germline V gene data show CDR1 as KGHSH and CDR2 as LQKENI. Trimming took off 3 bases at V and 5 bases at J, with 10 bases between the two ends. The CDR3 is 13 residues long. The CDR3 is CASSPLMGTEAFF. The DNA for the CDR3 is TGTGCCAGCTCACCCCTCATGGGGACTGAAGCTTTCTTT. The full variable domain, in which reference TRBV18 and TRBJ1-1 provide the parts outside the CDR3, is NAGVMQNPRHLVRRRGQEARLRCSPMKGHSHVYWYRQLPEEGLKFMVYLQKENIIDESGMPKERFSAEFPKEGPSILRIQQVVRGDSAAYFCASSPLMGTEAFFGQGTRLTVV.

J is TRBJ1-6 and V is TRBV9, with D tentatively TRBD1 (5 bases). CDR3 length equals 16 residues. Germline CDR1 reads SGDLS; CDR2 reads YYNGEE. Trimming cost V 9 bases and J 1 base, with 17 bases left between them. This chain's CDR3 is CATKGQTASYNSPLHF. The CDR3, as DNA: TGTGCCACCAAAGGCCAGACAGCTTCCTATAATTCACCCCTCCACTTT. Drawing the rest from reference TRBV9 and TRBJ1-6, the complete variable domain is DSGVTQTPKHLITATGQRVTLRCSPRSGDLSVYWYQQSLDQGLQFLIQYYNGEERAKGNILERFSAQQFPDLHSELNLSSLELGDSALYFCATKGQTASYNSPLHFGNGTRLTVT.